The 16 T cell receptor beta chains listed next were all sequenced from one sample in a study of blood T cells in healthy people across ages. Alongside a J-beta primer mix, a sample-barcoded 5' primer served in a second PCR lasting roughly 7 to 11 cycles. From the 5' RACE reads, TCRdb called clonotypes with MiXCR, one entry per CDR3 protein. The sample yields 1.5 million to 2 million distinct CDR3 sequences, roughly 52% seen once. Material for sequencing was blood. These receptors all come from a woman aged 40 to 50 in good health.

The chain carries TRBV12-3 or TRBV12-4 and TRBJ2-3, with a weak D call TRBD2 (5 bases). Between the trimmed V and J ends, which lost 7 bases and 8 bases, there was a span of 10 bases. CDR3 length: 11 amino acids. CDR3 DNA: TGTGCCAGCACGGGGAGTGGTACGCAGTATTTT. Translating it yields CASTGSGTQYF.

V gene TRBV4-3 combines with J gene TRBJ2-5; possible D gene TRBD1, 6 bases. The assigned J gene may be wrong: the sequence end matches TRBJ2-7 better. The germline gives CDR1 LGHNA, CDR2 YSLEER. This CDR3 spans 16 amino acids. The CDR3 spells CASSQDRAGVNYEQYF. In DNA form, the CDR3 reads TGCGCCAGCAGCCAAGATCGGGCAGGGGTGAACTACGAGCAGTACTTC.

The J gene is TRBJ1-2, the V gene TRBV18; 12 bases agree with TRBD1. The length of the CDR3 is 14 residues. The junction had 4 bases not matched to a gene; V was cut back by 7 bases and J by 4 bases. CDR1 KGHSH and CDR2 LQKENI come from the germline V gene. Here the CDR3 reads CASLPGQGAYGYTF. The CDR3 region has the DNA TGTGCCAGCTTACCGGGACAGGGGGCCTATGGCTACACCTTC.

This clonotype was seen only a few times. The chain carries TRBV2 and TRBJ2-1; TRBD1 aligns across 7 bases. Per the germline V gene, CDR1 is SNHLY and CDR2 is FYNNEI. V was clipped by 1 base and J by 2 bases; unmatched bases: 5. This CDR3 has 16 residues. The CDR3 loop reads CASSEEDRSPYNEQFF. DNA of the CDR3: TGTGCCAGCAGTGAAGAGGACAGGAGTCCCTACAATGAGCAGTTCTTC.

This chain joins TRBV27 and TRBJ1-1; D might be TRBD1 (5 bases). V lost 8 bases and J lost 1, with 17 bases in between. The V gene's germline CDR1 is MNHEY and CDR2 SMNVEV (reference sequence). The CDR3 sequence is 15 residues long. The CDR3 sequence: CASGQDNLPNTEAFF. In nucleotides, the CDR3 is TGTGCCAGCGGACAAGACAATCTGCCGAACACTGAAGCTTTCTTT.

The chain joins TRBV28 to TRBJ2-7; 9 bases are shared with TRBD2. CDR3 length: 13 amino acids. Germline CDR1 MDHEN, CDR2 SYDVKM. With V trimmed by 6 bases and J by 4 bases, 4 bases remained unmatched. CDR3 nucleotides: TGTGCCAGCAGGCTAGCGGGGTGGTACGAGCAGTACTTC. Its protein product is CASRLAGWYEQYF.

The chain links TRBV7-2 to TRBJ1-5; D remains unclear. This CDR3 region has 13 residues. Trimming removed 1 base at V and 6 bases at J, with 7 bases between. The germline V gene encodes CDR1 SGHTA and CDR2 FQGNSA. CDR3 sequence reads: CASSLVSAQPQHF. The CDR3 nucleotides read TGTGCCAGCAGCTTAGTCTCAGCTCAGCCCCAGCATTTT.

Worth noting for this clonotype: One base away lies a much larger clone, so this may be a sequencing read error. The chain is built from TRBV7-2 and TRBJ2-5; the match to TRBD2 covers 8 bases. The end of the DNA aligns better with TRBJ2-7, so the J call may be wrong. Germline V gene lookup returns CDR1 SGHTA and CDR2 FQGNSA. This CDR3 has 15 residues. CDR3 DNA sequence: TGTGCCAGCAGCCGGACTATCGGGGGGGCCTACGAGCAGTACTTC. Translating it yields CASSRTIGGAYEQYF.

This clonotype was observed a few times. This sequence joins TRBV24-1 and TRBJ2-5; 9 nucleotides match TRBD1. Trimming took 5 bases from V and 4 from J; bases not matched to a gene: 16. CDR3 length: 18 residues. Germline V lookup: CDR1 KGHDR, CDR2 SFDVKD. In nucleotides, the CDR3 is TGTGCCACCAGTGCCCTATCCACCGGGACAGGGATGGGAGAGACCCAGTACTTC. Translating it yields CATSALSTGTGMGETQYF.

The chain carries TRBV6-6 and TRBJ2-1, with D possibly being TRBD1 or TRBD2 (7 bases each). The germline CDR1 and CDR2 sequences are MNHNY and SVGAGI (reference sequence). The V gene lost 8 bases and the J gene lost 6 bases, with 17 bases spanning the gap. The CDR3 is 14 amino acids. The CDR3 region is CASFDREGINEQFF. CDR3 in DNA: TGTGCCAGCTTCGACAGGGAGGGGATCAATGAGCAGTTCTTC.

The chain uses TRBV20-1 and TRBJ1-2; D is unresolved. This CDR3 spans 13 amino acids. Germline V gene lookup returns CDR1 DFQATT and CDR2 SNEGSKA (reference sequence). Trimming shortened V by 0 bases and J by 3 bases, and 8 bases separated the two germline ends. The CDR3 coding sequence is TGCAGTGCTAGAGAACTCGGAGACTATGGCTACACCTTC. It codes for CSARELGDYGYTF.

The V gene is TRBV5-1, the J gene TRBJ2-2, with TRBD2 identical over 13 bases. CDR1 and CDR2 from the germline V gene are SGHRS and YFSETQ. There are 17 residues in the CDR3. The V segment lost 3 bases and the J segment 4 bases; nucleotides outside the gene matches: 6. CDR3 nucleotides: TGCGCCAGCAGCTCCCGGACTAGCGGGGGTGCCACCGGGGAGCTGTTTTTT. It codes for CASSSRTSGGATGELFF.

The V gene is TRBV7-6, the J gene TRBJ2-1; TRBD2 matches 9 bases. J gave up 6 bases and V 0 bases, and 6 bases lay outside the gene matches. Germline V gene data show CDR1 as SGHVS and CDR2 as FNYEAQ. The CDR3 is 16 residues long. CDR3 amino acids: CASSLAPGLAGNEQFF. DNA of the CDR3: TGTGCCAGCAGCTTAGCTCCGGGACTAGCAGGCAATGAGCAGTTCTTC.

V is TRBV29-1 and J is TRBJ1-2; 7 bases match TRBD1. Unmatched junction bases numbered 10, after V lost 1 base and J lost 8 bases. Germline CDR1 is SQVTM and CDR2 is ANQGSEA. This CDR3 region has 14 residues. The CDR3 loop reads CSVEARQGVEGYTF. CDR3 in DNA: TGCAGCGTTGAAGCTCGCCAGGGGGTAGAGGGCTACACCTTC. The full variable domain, completed using reference TRBV29-1 and TRBJ1-2, is SAVISQKPSRDICQRGTSLTIQCQVDSQVTMMFWYRQQPGQSLTLIATANQGSEATYESGFVIDKFPISRPNLTFSTLTVSNMSPEDSSIYLCSVEARQGVEGYTFGSGTRLTVV.

The rearrangement links TRBV6-5 to TRBJ1-6, with D possibly matching TRBD1 (6 bases). V lost 2 bases and J lost 6, with 11 bases in between. Germline CDR1 reads MNHEY; CDR2 reads SVGAGI. The CDR3 contains 15 residues. CDR3 coding DNA: TGTGCCAGCAGTTACGAGACAGGCTCTAATTCACCCCTCCACTTT. Residues: CASSYETGSNSPLHF.

The chain links TRBV6-2 or TRBV6-3 to TRBJ2-7; 9 bases agree with TRBD2. This CDR3 contains 14 residues. Germline V lookup: CDR1 MNHEY, CDR2 SVGEGT. CDR3 region: CAVQLAGYSYEQYF. CDR3 sequence (DNA): TGTGCGGTACAACTAGCGGGCTACTCCTACGAGCAGTACTTC.